This T cell receptor (beta chain) came from a study of cytomegalovirus exposure and HLA in healthy donors. Study conclusions and caveats: Under in vitro conditions, a few CMV-associated chains were confirmed as specific for CMV antigens.

A note on this clone: Its antigen is as yet unknown.

This PCR relied on a set of 60 Vbeta primers and 13 Jbeta primers. Clones were sequenced by immunoSEQ multiplex PCR, and TCRdb holds only the in-frame ones, with some missing. The repertoire holds more than 100,000 clones, with 80% as singletons. Germline assignment: CDR1 SNHLY and CDR2 FYNNEI. V trimming: 4 bases; J trimming: 3 bases; junction bases outside the gene matches: 15. The CDR3 totals 18 residues. V usage is TRBV2 and J usage is TRBJ2-4; 7 bases align to TRBD1. Sequencing was carried out using PBMCs. The source of this sequence is a female donor in good health and CMV-seropositive. The CDR3 here is CASSGYGVRQGGKNIQYF. The CDR3 region has the DNA TGTGCCAGCAGTGGCTATGGCGTCCGACAGGGCGGCAAAAACATTCAGTACTTC.